This T cell receptor (beta chain) was profiled in a study of breast tumors, draining lymph nodes, adjacent tissues. Overall study results and limits: Luminal-like breast cancer showed significantly higher tumor–nontumor repertoire similarity than basal-like.

The CDR3 runs 12 residues. The germline V gene encodes CDR1 SQVTM and CDR2 ANQGSEA. V shed 6 bases and J shed 3 bases, with 9 bases lying between them. Note on this clonotype: Its specificity is not known.

TCRdb re-called the multiplex PCR reads through MiXCR, storing one row per CDR3 protein. The sample holds about 24,000 distinct CDR3 sequences, over 60% seen once. The source of this sequence is a female donor with breast cancer. Some clones in this sample may be carry-over from other donors' samples. The chain has TRBV29-1 and TRBJ1-5; perhaps TRBD1 as D (5 bases). The sequencing sample was made of tumor-adjacent breast tissue. The CDR3 reads CSVGANNQPQHF. As DNA, the CDR3 is TGCAGCGTCGGGGCGAACAATCAGCCCCAGCATTTT.